The clone carrying this TCR beta chain was recorded a few times. Its matching antigen is unknown. TCRdb's table, derived via immunoSEQ multiplex PCR, lists solely in-frame clones and lacks some. The sample carries tens of thousands of clones, roughly 84% recorded once. This sample was included in a study of T cells after posttransplantation cyclophosphamide. General study points: Donor CD8+ memory clones often dominated recipient blood repertoires at later times. Recipient CMV seropositivity and CMV reactivation strongly tracked TRB clonality. Blood and skin or GI T cell repertoires showed limited TRB overlap.

Germline V gene data show CDR1 as SNHLY and CDR2 as FYNNEI. This CDR3 has 12 amino acids. Trimming stripped 7 bases from V and 5 bases from J, with 12 bases between. Sequencing was performed on PBMCs. The chain joins TRBV2 to TRBJ2-7; a weak D match, TRBD2 (5 bases). The receptor comes from a man aged 25-45 years with a blood cancer, CMV-positive, and with a related stem cell donor. This CDR3 reads CASNGVGDEQYF. Written as DNA, the CDR3 is TGTGCCAGCAATGGGGTCGGGGACGAGCAGTACTTC.